Reported below is one T cell receptor (beta chain). Antigen: not known. The entry originates in a study of beta chain features in type 1 diabetes. The length of the CDR3 is 12 residues. Germline values: CDR1 GTSNPN, CDR2 SVGIG (reference sequence). The investigators reverse transcribed all of the isolated RNA, so they sequenced expressed TCRB transcripts. Measured with immunoSEQ multiplex PCR; TCRdb has only the in-frame clones, and not every one. The sample has 200,000 to 300,000 clones; about 20% are singletons. Findings and caveats of the study: Moderate yet significant TCRB CDR3 shortening was seen in Type 1 diabetes patients in all four CD4+ subsets.

Sequenced material: naive CD4+ T cells from blood. This sequence joins TRBV30 and TRBJ1-4; 8 positions agree with TRBD1. The clonotype was recovered from a woman aged 40 to 50 with type 1 diabetes. The CDR3: CSGRDRFEKLFF. The CDR3 DNA reads as TGTTCGGGTCGGGACAGGTTTGAAAAACTGTTTTTT.